The clone carrying this TCR beta chain has only a few counts. The sample comes from a study of T cell changes during pregnancy in multiple sclerosis. Germline assignment: CDR1 MNHEY and CDR2 SVGAGI. The CDR3 covers 14 residues. The V gene lost 4 bases and the J gene lost 2 bases, with 10 bases spanning the gap. Profiled with immunoSEQ multiplex PCR; TCRdb holds only in-frame clones, not every one. The sample holds roughly 15,000 clones, approximately 84% seen once. This clonotype was sampled from a female donor in good health, enrolled as a control in a pregnancy study. Source: CD8+ T cells from peripheral blood mononuclear cells, taken in the third trimester of pregnancy. J is TRBJ2-3 and V is TRBV6-5, with TRBD1 as a possible D gene (6 bases). In nucleotides, the CDR3 is TGTGCCAGCAGTTTAGGGGGACCCACAGATACGCAGTATTTT. Amino acids: CASSLGGPTDTQYF.